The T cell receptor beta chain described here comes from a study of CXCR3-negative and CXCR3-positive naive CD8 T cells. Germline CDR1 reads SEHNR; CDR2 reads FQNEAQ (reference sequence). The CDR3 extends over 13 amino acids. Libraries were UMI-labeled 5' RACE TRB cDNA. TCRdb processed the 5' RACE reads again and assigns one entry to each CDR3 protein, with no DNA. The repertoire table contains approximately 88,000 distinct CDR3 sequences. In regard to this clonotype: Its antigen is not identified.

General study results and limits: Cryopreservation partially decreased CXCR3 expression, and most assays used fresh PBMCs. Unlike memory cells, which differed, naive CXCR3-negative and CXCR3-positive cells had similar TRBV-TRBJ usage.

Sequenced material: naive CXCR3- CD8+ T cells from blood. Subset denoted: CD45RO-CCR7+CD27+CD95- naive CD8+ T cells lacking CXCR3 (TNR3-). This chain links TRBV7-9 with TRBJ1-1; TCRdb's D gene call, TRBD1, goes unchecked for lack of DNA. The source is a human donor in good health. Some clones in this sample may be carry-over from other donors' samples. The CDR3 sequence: CASTGQPNTEAFF.